This TCR beta chain appears in the sequencing data of a study of PD-L1 blockade in urothelial cancer. About the research overall: Patients started atezolizumab at some point between 2012 and 2014, 1,200 mg intravenously every 3 weeks. Males with urothelial cancer arising in the bladder constituted most of the roughly 30 patients. Regarding the study as a whole: Tumor-associated blood clones were expanded more by durable-benefit patients at 3 weeks.

Each PCR reaction had synthetic TCR analog templates spiked into it. Libraries were prepared by immunoSEQ multiplex PCR; TCRdb keeps only in-frame clonotypes and omits some of them. The sample has more than 60,000 clones, about nine tenths seen once. The time point denotes: peripheral blood 6 weeks after treatment start. In this sample, this clone turned up a few times. The antigen is unknown. V was pared by 10 bases and J by 7 bases, with 9 bases of the junction left unmatched. CDR1 and CDR2 (germline): LNHDA, SQIVND (reference sequence). This CDR3 region has 14 residues. The clonotype comes from a man aged 55 to 70 with urothelial cancer. The chain is built from TRBV19 and TRBJ1-6, with 8 nucleotides matching TRBD1. The sample here was PBMCs, taken around atezolizumab (anti-PD-L1) treatment. CDR3 region: CATNKRTGNSPLHF. The CDR3 coding sequence is TGTGCCACCAACAAAAGGACAGGGAATTCACCCCTCCACTTT.